What follows is one TCR beta chain and its context. No antigen is known for it. Only in-frame clones appear in the TCRdb table, and some are missing; sequencing was by immunoSEQ multiplex PCR. The table has 99,000 or so clones, approximately 88% seen once; the top ten hold around 8.7%. The record originates from a study of T cell responses to AZD1222 COVID-19 vaccine. V was cut by 6 bases and J by 2 bases, with 14 bases left in between. Germline CDR1 SGHAT, CDR2 FQNNGV. The CDR3 has 15 amino acids. Regarding the study as a whole: Once two AZD1222 doses were given, Spike-specific TCR breadth and depth went up. Close to half of all spike-specific TCRs reportedly target regions of the variants that are unmutated. The donor cohort was predominantly white British with a female majority, and clonal diversity may have been underestimated.

The V and J genes are TRBV11-2 and TRBJ2-1; D unclear. The sequences come from peripheral blood, collected on day 0 of AZD1222 vaccination. This clonotype was sampled from an adult in good health. This CDR3 is CASSPSPLAYNEQFF. The DNA for the CDR3 is TGTGCCAGCAGTCCTTCCCCCCTCGCCTACAATGAGCAGTTCTTC.